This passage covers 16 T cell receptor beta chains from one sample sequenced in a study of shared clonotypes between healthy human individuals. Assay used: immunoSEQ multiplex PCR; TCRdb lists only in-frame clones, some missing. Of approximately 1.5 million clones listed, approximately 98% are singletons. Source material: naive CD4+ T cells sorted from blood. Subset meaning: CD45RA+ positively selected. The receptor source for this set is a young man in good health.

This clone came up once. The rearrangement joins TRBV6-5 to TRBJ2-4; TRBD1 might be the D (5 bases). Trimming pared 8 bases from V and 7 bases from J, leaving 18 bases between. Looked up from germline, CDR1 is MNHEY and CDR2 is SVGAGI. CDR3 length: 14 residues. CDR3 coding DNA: TGTGCCAGCCGGACGGCAGGGCATGGGAACATTCAGTACTTC. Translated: CASRTAGHGNIQYF.

CDR3 sequence (DNA): TGTGCCAGCAGTTTTGTGACCTGGGGACAGCATAGCAATCAGCCCCAGCATTTT. Translated: CASSFVTWGQHSNQPQHF. The rearrangement uses TRBV2 and TRBJ1-5; TRBD1 agrees at 7 bases. CDR1 SNHLY and CDR2 FYNNEI come from the germline V gene. Germline trimming cut 5 bases from V and 0 bases from J; bases unmatched to any gene: 13. The CDR3 runs 18 residues.

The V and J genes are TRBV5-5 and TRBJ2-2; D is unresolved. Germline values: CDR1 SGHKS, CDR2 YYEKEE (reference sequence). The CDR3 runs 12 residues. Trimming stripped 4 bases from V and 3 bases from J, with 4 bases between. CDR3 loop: CASSTHTGELFF. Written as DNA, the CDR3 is TGTGCCAGCAGCACCCACACCGGGGAGCTGTTTTTT.

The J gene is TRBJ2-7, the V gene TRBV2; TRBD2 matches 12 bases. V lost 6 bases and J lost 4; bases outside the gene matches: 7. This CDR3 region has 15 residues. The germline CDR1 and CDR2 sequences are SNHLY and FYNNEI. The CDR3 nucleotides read TGTGCCAGCAGGGAAACGACTAGCGGGAGTTACGAGCAGTACTTC. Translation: CASRETTSGSYEQYF.

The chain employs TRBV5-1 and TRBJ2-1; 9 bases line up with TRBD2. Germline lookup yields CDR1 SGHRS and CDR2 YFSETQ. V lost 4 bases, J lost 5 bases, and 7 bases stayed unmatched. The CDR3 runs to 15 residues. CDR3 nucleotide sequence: TGCGCCAGCAGCACTCTCGGCGGGAGGGACAATGAGCAGTTCTTC. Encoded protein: CASSTLGGRDNEQFF.

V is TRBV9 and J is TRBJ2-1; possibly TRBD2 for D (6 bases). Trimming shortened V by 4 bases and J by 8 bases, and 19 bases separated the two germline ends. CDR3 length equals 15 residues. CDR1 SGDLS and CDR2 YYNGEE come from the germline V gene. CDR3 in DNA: TGTGCCAGCAGCCTTAGCGAGGAGGGAGGCCATGAGCAGTTCTTC. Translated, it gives CASSLSEEGGHEQFF.

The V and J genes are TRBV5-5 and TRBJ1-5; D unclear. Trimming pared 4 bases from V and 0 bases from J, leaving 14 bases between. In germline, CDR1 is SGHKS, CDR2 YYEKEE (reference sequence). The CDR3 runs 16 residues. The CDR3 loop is CASSPRMEYSNQPQHF. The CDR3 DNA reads TGTGCCAGCAGCCCGAGAATGGAGTATAGCAATCAGCCCCAGCATTTT.

The CDR3 DNA sequence: TGTGCCAGCAGCAAAGGACTAGCGGGAGGGCCGGTCTCCATTCAGTACTTC. This sequence encodes CASSKGLAGGPVSIQYF. The chain carries TRBV9 and TRBJ2-4; 15 bases match TRBD2. The CDR3 contains 17 residues. Germline V CDR1 and CDR2: SGDLS, YYNGEE. V lost 4 bases, J lost 9 bases, and 11 bases stayed unmatched.

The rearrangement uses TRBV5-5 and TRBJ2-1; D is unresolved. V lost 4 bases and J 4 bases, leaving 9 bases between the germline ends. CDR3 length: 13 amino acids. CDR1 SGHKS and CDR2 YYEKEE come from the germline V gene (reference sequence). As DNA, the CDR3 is TGTGCCAGCAGCCTTGGGATTTACAATGAGCAGTTCTTC. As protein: CASSLGIYNEQFF.

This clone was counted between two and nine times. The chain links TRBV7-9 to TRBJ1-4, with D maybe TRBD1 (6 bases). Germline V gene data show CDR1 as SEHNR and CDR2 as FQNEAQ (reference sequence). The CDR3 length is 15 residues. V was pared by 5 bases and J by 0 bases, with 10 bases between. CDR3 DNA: TGTGCCAGCAGCATACAGGGTGCAACTAATGAAAAACTGTTTTTT. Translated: CASSIQGATNEKLFF.

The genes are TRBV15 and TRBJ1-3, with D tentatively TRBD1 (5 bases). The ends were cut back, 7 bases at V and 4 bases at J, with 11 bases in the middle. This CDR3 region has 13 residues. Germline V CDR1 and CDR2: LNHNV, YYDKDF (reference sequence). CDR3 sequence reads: CATTPGVGNTIYF. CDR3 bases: TGTGCCACCACCCCGGGGGTCGGAAACACCATATATTTT.

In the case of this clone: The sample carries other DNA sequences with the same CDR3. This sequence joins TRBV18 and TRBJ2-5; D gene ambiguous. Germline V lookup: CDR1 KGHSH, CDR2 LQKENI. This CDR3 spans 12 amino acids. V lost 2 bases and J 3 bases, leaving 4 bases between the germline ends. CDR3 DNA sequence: TGTGCCAGCTCACCAGTTGAAGAGACCCAGTACTTC. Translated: CASSPVEETQYF. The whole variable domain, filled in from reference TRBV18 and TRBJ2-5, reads NAGVMQNPRHLVRRRGQEARLRCSPMKGHSHVYWYRQLPEEGLKFMVYLQKENIIDESGMPKERFSAEFPKEGPSILRIQQVVRGDSAAYFCASSPVEETQYFGPGTRLLVL.

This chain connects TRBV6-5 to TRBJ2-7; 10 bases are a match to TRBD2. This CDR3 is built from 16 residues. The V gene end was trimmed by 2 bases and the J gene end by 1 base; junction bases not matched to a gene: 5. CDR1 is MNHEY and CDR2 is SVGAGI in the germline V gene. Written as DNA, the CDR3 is TGTGCCAGCAGTTACCGAGCGGGAGGGGGGTCCTACGAGCAGTACTTC. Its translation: CASSYRAGGGSYEQYF.

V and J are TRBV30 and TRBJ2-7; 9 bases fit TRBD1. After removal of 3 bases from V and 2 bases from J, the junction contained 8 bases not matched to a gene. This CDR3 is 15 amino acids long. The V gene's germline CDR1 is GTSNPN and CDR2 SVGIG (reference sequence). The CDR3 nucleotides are TGTGCCTGGAGCGCTAAAGGGACAGGGACCTACGAGCAGTACTTC. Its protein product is CAWSAKGTGTYEQYF.

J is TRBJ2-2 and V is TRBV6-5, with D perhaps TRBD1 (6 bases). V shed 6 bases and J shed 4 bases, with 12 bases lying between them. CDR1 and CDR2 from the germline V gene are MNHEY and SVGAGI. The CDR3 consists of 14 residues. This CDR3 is CASRAQGATGELFF. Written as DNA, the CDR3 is TGTGCCAGCAGGGCACAGGGTGCCACCGGGGAGCTGTTTTTT.

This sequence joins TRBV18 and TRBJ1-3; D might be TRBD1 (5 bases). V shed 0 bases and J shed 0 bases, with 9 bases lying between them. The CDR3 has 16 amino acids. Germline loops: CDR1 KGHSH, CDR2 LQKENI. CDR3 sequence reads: CASSPPRGDSGNTIYF. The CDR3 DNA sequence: TGTGCCAGCTCACCACCTCGAGGGGACTCTGGAAACACCATATATTTT.